This TCR beta chain was captured by sequencing in a study of cytomegalovirus exposure and HLA in healthy donors. It was with 60 Vbeta and 13 Jbeta primers that the PCR ran. This table comes from immunoSEQ multiplex PCR, and its TCRdb copy is limited to in-frame clones, with some not included. The table records about 98,000 clones, 74% of them present only once. V lost 4 bases to trimming and J lost 2 bases; unmatched junction nucleotides: 3. Germline V lookup: CDR1 SGHRS, CDR2 YFSETQ. The CDR3 spans 15 residues. Points on this clone: The antigen is not known.

Overall study findings and caveats: V- and J-gene trimming of TCR beta was linked (in a later analysis) to a missense DCLRE1C variant. Later analysis revealed greater clonal expansion in HLA-associated TCR beta chains than in equally common others. What a later analysis showed was that several of the most significant clusters appeared linked to common viral pathogens. Being productive about 87% or about 30% of the time was typical of most TCR beta V segments in an earlier analysis.

Sequenced input: PBMCs. This TCR derives from a male donor in good health and CMV-seronegative. The chain combines TRBV5-1 with TRBJ2-7; 13 nucleotides line up with TRBD2. CDR3 protein: CASSPGLAGTYEQYF. As DNA, the CDR3 is TGCGCCAGCAGCCCGGGACTAGCGGGAACCTACGAGCAGTACTTC.